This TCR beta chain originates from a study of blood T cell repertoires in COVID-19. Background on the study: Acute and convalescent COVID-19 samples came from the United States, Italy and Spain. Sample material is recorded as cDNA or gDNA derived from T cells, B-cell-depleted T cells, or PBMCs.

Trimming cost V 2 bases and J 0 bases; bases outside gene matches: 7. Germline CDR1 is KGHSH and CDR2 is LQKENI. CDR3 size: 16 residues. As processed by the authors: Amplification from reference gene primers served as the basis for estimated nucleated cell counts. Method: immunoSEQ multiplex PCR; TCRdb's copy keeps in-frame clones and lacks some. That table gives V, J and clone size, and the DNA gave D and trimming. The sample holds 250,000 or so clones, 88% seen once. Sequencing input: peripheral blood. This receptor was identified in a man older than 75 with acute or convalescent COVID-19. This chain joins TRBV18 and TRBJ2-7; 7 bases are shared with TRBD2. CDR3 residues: CASSPKASGGSYEQYF. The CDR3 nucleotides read TGTGCCAGCTCACCAAAGGCTAGCGGAGGCTCCTACGAGCAGTACTTC.